This TCR beta chain was identified in a study of control samples from healthy donors and cancer patients. TCRdb's table, derived via immunoSEQ multiplex PCR, lists solely in-frame clones and lacks some. The repertoire holds about 42,000 clones, with roughly 80% as singletons. The origin of this receptor is a man aged 55 to 70 in good health. What was sequenced was blood.

The CDR3 protein is CASSLQSNSPLHF. Here the CDR3 DNA reads TGTGCCAGCAGCCTACAGAGCAATTCACCCCTCCACTTT. The rearrangement links TRBV7-3 to TRBJ1-6; D not certain. CDR1 is SGHTA and CDR2 is FQGTGA in the germline V gene. This CDR3 has 13 residues. The germline V and J ends were trimmed by 5 bases and 7 bases, with 9 bases remaining between them.